The text below deals with one TCR beta chain. Healthy individuals who donated bone marrow served as the donors. This record comes from a study of cytomegalovirus exposure and HLA in healthy donors. Use of 60 Vbeta and 13 Jbeta primers characterized the PCR. Generated by immunoSEQ multiplex PCR, the TCRdb table keeps only in-frame clones and is missing some. Its listing shows about 140,000 clones. This CDR3 region has 14 residues. CDR1 and CDR2 from the germline V gene are GTSNPN and SVGIG (reference sequence). The germline V and J ends were trimmed by 5 bases and 8 bases, with 18 bases remaining between them.

Input material: PBMCs. The sequence was collected from a woman aged 18-29 years in good health and CMV-seronegative. The chain is built from TRBV30 and TRBJ1-4, with D possibly matching TRBD1 (5 bases). The CDR3 spells CAWGRIGTEEKLFF. CDR3 DNA sequence: TGTGCCTGGGGCCGAATCGGGACTGAGGAAAAACTGTTTTTT.